The T cell receptor beta chain described here comes from a study of CD8+CD57+ T cells in acquired aplastic anemia. Overall study: Sorted CD4+ and CD8+ cells gave an average of about 3 ug of DNA. CD4+ cell libraries from healthy donors averaged about 11 million reads.

Study-level findings and limits: The same twenty-nine CD8+ CDR3 sequences occurred in patients and in controls. Controls and patients did not differ significantly in CD8+ Simpson's diversity.

Comments on this clonotype: As yet, its antigen is unknown. One end of the junction fails to match germline, which may point to a read error.

Researchers used genomic DNA as the template to profile TCR beta VDJ and CDR3. TCRdb recomputed calls from the reads with MiXCR, one row per CDR3 protein. The profile shows over 150,000 distinct CDR3 sequences, 35% to 55% of them singletons. Looked up from germline, CDR1 is LNHNV and CDR2 is YYDKDF (reference sequence). The CDR3 is 15 residues long. The V call is TRBV15, the J call TRBJ2-7; 7 bases map to TRBD2. Material: sorted CD4+, CD8+, or CD8+CD57+ T cells (not recorded which) from PBMCs. The origin of this receptor is a human donor in good health. The CDR3 bases are TGTGCCACCAGCAGGAACCGGGACGGGGACTACGGGCAGTACTTC. This codes for CATSRNRDGDYGQYF. The full variable domain, with the rest looked up from reference TRBV15 and TRBJ2-7, is DAMVIQNPRYQVTQFGKPVTLSCSQTLNHNVMYWYQQKSSQAPKLLFHYYDKDFNNEADTPDNFQSRRPNTSFCFLDIRSPGLGDTAMYLCATSRNRDGDYGQYFGPGTRLTVT.